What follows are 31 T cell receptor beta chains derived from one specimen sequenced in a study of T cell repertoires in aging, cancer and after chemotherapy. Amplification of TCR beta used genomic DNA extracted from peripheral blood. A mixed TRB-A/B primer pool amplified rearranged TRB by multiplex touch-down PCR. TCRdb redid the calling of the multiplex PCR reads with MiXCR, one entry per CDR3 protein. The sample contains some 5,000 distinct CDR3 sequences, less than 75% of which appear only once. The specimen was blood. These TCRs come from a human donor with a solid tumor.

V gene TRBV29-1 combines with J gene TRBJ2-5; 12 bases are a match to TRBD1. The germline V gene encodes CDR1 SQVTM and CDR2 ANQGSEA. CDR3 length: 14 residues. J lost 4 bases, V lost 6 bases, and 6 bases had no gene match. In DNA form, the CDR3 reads TGCAGCGTGGGGACAGGGGGCCGCACAGAGACCCAGTACTTC. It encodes CSVGTGGRTETQYF. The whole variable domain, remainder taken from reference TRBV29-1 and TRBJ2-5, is SAVISQKPSRDICQRGTSLTIQCQVDSQVTMMFWYRQQPGQSLTLIATANQGSEATYESGFVIDKFPISRPNLTFSTLTVSNMSPEDSSIYLCSVGTGGRTETQYFGPGTRLLVL.

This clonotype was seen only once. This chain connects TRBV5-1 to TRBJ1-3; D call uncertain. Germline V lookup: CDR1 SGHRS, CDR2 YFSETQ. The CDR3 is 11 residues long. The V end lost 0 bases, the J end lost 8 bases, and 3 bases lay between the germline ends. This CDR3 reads CASSLGDTIYF. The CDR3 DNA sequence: TGCGCCAGCAGCTTGGGGGACACCATATATTTT. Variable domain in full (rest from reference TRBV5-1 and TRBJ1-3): KAGVTQTPRYLIKTRGQQVTLSCSPISGHRSVSWYQQTPGQGLQFLFEYFSETQRNKGNFPGRFSGRQFSNSRSEMNVSTLELGDSALYLCASSLGDTIYFGEGSWLTVV.

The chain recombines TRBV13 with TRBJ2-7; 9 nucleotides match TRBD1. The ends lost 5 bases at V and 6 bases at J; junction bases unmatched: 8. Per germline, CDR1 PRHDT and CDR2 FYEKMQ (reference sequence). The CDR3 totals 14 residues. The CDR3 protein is CASSGTGGYGEQYF. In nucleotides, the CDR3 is TGTGCCAGCAGCGGAACAGGGGGCTACGGCGAGCAGTACTTC. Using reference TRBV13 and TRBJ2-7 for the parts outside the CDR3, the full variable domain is AAGVIQSPRHLIKEKRETATLKCYPIPRHDTVYWYQQGPGQDPQFLISFYEKMQSDKGSIPDRFSAQQFSDYHSELNMSSLELGDSALYFCASSGTGGYGEQYFGPGTRLTVT.

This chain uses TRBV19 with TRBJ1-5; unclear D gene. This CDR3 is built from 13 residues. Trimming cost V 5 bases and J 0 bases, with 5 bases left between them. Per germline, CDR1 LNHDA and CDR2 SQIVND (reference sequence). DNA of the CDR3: TGTGCCAGTAGTTACAGTAGCAATCAGCCCCAGCATTTT. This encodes CASSYSSNQPQHF.

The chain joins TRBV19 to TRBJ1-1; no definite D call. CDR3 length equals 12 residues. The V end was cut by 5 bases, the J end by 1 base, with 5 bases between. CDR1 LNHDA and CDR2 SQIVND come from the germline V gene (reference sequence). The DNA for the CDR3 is TGTGCCAGTAGTCAACAGAACACTGAAGCTTTCTTT. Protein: CASSQQNTEAFF.

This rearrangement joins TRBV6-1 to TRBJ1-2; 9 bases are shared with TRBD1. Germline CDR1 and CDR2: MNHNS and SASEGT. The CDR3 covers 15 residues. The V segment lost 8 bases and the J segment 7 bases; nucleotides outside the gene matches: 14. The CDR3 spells CASLEPGQGATGYTF. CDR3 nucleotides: TGTGCCAGCTTAGAACCGGGACAGGGCGCAACTGGCTACACCTTC.

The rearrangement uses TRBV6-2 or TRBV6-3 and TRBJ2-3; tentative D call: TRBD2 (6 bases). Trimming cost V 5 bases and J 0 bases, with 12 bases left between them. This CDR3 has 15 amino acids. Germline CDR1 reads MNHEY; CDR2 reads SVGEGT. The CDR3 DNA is TGTGCCAGCAGTAAGGTTGGGACTAGCACAGATACGCAGTATTTT. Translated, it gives CASSKVGTSTDTQYF.

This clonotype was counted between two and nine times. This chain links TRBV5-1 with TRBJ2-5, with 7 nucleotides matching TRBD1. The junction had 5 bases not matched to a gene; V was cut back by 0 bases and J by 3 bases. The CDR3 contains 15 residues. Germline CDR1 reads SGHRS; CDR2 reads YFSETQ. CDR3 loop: CASSLAGTAEETQYF. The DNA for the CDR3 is TGCGCCAGCAGCTTGGCTGGGACAGCCGAAGAGACCCAGTACTTC. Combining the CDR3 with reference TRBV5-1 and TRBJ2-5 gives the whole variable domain KAGVTQTPRYLIKTRGQQVTLSCSPISGHRSVSWYQQTPGQGLQFLFEYFSETQRNKGNFPGRFSGRQFSNSRSEMNVSTLELGDSALYLCASSLAGTAEETQYFGPGTRLLVL.

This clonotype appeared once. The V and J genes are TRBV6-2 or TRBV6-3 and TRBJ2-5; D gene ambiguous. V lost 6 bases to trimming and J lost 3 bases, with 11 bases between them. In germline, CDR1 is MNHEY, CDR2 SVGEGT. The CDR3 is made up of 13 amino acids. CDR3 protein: CASSDGSKETQYF. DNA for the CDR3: TGTGCCAGCAGCGACGGGTCAAAAGAGACCCAGTACTTC.

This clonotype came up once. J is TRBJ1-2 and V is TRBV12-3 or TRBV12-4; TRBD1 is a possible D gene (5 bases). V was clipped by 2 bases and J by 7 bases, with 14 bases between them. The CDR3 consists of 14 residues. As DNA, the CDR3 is TGTGCCAGCAGTTTAATAGGGGCGGTTTCTGGCTACACCTTC. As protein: CASSLIGAVSGYTF.

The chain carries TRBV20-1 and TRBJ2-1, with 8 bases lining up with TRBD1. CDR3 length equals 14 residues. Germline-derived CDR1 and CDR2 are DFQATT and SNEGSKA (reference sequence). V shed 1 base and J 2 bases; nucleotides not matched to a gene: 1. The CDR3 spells CSARVQGAYNEQFF. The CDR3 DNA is TGCAGTGCTAGAGTACAGGGGGCCTACAATGAGCAGTTCTTC.

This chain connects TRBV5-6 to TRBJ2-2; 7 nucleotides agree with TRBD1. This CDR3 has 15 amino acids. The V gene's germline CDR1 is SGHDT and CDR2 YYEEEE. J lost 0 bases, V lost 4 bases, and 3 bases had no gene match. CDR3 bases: TGTGCCAGCAGCCAGGGGACAGCGAACACCGGGGAGCTGTTTTTT. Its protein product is CASSQGTANTGELFF.

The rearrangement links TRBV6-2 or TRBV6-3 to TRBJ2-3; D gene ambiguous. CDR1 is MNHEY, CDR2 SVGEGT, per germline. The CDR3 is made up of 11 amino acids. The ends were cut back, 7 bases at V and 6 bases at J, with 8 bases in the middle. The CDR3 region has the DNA TGTGCCAGCACAAACGGTGATACGCAGTATTTT. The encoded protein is CASTNGDTQYF.

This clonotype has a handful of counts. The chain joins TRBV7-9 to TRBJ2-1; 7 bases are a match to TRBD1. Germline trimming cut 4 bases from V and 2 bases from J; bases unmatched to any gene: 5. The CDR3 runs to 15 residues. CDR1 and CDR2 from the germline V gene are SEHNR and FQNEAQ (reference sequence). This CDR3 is CASSSRQGTYNEQFF. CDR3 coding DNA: TGTGCCAGCAGCTCGCGACAGGGCACCTACAATGAGCAGTTCTTC.

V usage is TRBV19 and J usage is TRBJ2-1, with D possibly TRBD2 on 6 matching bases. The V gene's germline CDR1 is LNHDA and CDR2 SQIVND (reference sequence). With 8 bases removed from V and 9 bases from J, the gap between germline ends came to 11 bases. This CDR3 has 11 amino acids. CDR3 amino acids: CASGGASEQFF. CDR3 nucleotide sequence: TGTGCCAGTGGCGGGGCTAGTGAGCAGTTCTTC.

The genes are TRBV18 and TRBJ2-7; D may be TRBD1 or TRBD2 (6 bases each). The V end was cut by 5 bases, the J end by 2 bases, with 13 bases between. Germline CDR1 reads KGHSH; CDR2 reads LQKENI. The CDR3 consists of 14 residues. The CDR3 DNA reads TGTGCCAGCTCAACGGGGGCCCAGACCTACGAGCAGTACTTC. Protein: CASSTGAQTYEQYF.

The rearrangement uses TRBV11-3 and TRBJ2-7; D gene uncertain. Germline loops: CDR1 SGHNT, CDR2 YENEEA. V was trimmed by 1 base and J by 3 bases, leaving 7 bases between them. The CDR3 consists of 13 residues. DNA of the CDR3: TGTGCCAGCAGCTTAGCATTTGGCTACGAGCAGTACTTC. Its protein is CASSLAFGYEQYF.

The chain's CDR3 is CASSLVGAQGNGELFF. CDR3 DNA sequence: TGTGCCAGCAGCTTGGTTGGAGCCCAGGGTAACGGGGAGCTGTTTTTT. The rearrangement uses TRBV5-4 and TRBJ2-2; D is perhaps TRBD1 (5 bases). Trimming left V 0 bases short and J 7 bases short, with 16 bases between. The CDR3 runs 16 residues. Germline V gene lookup returns CDR1 SGHNT and CDR2 YYREEE (reference sequence).

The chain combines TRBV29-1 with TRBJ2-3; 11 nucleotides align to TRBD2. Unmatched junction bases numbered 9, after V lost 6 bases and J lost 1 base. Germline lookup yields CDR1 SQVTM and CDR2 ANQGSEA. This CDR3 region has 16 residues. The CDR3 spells CSVGGLAAGGTDTQYF. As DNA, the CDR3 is TGCAGCGTGGGGGGACTAGCGGCCGGGGGCACAGATACGCAGTATTTT.

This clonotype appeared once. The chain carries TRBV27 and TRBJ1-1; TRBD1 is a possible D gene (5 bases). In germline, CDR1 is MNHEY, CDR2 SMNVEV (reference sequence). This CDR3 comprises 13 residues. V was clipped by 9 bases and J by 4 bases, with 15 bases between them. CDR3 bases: TGTGCCAGTGCGGCCAGGGAGGGCACTGAAGCTTTCTTT. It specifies CASAAREGTEAFF.

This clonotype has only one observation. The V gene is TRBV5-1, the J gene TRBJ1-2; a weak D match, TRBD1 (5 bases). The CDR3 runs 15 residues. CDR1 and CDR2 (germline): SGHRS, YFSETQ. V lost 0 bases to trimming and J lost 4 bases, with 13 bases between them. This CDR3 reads CASSLDGTEGYGYTF. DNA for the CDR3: TGCGCCAGCAGCTTGGACGGGACGGAGGGCTATGGCTACACCTTC.

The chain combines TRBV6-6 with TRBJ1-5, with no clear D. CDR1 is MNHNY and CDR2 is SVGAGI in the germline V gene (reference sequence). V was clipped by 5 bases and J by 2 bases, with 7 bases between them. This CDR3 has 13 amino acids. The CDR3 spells CASSIRGNQPQHF. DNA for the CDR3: TGTGCCAGCAGTATTAGGGGCAATCAGCCCCAGCATTTT.

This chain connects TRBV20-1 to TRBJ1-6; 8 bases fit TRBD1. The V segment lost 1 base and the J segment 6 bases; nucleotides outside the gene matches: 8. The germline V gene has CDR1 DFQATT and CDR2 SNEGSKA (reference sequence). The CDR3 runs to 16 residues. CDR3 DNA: TGCAGTGCTAGAGTCCCCCCGGGACAGGCTAATTCACCCCTCCACTTT. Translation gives CSARVPPGQANSPLHF.

In DNA, the CDR3 is TGTGCCAGCAGTCCAGGGGGCTGGACTGAAGCTTTCTTT. Amino acid sequence: CASSPGGWTEAFF. The chain carries TRBV27 and TRBJ1-1; 8 bases match TRBD1. V dropped 5 bases and J dropped 5; count of bases not matched to a gene: 4. Germline CDR1 is MNHEY and CDR2 is SMNVEV (reference sequence). The CDR3 loop spans 13 amino acids.

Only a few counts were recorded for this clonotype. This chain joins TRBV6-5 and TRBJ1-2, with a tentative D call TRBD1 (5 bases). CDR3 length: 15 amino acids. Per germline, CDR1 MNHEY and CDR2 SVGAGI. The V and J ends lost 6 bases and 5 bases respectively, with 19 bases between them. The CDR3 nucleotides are TGTGCCAGCAGGGGGTCGGGGACGTTAATGTATGGCTACACCTTC. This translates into CASRGSGTLMYGYTF.

CDR3 sequence (DNA): TGCGCCAGCAGCTTAGGGACACAGGGGGCTGAAGCTTTCTTT. Translated, it gives CASSLGTQGAEAFF. The V gene is TRBV5-1, the J gene TRBJ1-1, with 8 bases fitting TRBD1. V shed 2 bases and J 6 bases; nucleotides not matched to a gene: 6. The germline CDR1 and CDR2 sequences are SGHRS and YFSETQ. The CDR3 is 14 amino acids.

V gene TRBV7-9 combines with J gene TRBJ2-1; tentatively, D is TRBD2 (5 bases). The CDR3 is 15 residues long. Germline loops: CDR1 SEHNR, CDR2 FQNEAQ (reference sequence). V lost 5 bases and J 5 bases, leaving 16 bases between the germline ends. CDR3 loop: CASSPSRRADNEQFF. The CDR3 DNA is TGTGCCAGCAGCCCATCCCGGCGGGCTGACAATGAGCAGTTCTTC.

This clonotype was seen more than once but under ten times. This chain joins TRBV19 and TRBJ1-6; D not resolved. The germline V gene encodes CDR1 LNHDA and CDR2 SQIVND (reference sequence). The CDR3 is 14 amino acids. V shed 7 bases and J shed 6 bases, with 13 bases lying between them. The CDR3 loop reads CASTSRQSNSPLHF. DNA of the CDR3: TGTGCCAGTACGTCCCGGCAGAGTAATTCACCCCTCCACTTT.

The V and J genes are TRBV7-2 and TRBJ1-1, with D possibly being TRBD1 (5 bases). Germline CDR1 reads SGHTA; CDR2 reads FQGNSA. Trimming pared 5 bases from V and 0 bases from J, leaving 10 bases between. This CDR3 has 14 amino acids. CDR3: CASSRGTVNTEAFF. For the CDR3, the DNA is TGTGCCAGCAGCCGAGGGACGGTGAACACTGAAGCTTTCTTT.

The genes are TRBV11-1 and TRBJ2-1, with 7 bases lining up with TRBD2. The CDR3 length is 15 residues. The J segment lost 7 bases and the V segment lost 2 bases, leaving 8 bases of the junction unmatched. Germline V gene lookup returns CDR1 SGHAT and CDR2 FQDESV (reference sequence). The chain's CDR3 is CASSLYGGSLNEQFF. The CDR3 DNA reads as TGTGCCAGCAGCTTATACGGCGGGAGCTTGAATGAGCAGTTCTTC.

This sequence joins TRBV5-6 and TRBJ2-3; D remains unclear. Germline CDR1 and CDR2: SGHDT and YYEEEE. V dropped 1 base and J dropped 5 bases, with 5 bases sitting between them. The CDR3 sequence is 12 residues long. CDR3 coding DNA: TGTGCCAGCAGCTTGACCGTAGATACGCAGTATTTT. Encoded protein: CASSLTVDTQYF.